The 21 T cell receptor beta chains given below trace back to one sample, sequenced in a study of blood T cells in healthy people across ages. Sample-barcoded 5' priming and a J-beta primer mix drove a second PCR of about 7 to 12 cycles. TCRdb reprocessed the 5' RACE reads with MiXCR, giving one entry per CDR3 protein. The sample lists some 1,800,000 distinct CDR3 sequences, about two fifths occurring once. What was sequenced was blood. The source of these receptors is a human donor in good health.

The rearrangement links TRBV7-8 to TRBJ2-4; the match to TRBD1 covers 8 bases. After removal of 5 bases from V and 10 bases from J, the junction contained 13 bases not matched to a gene. The CDR3 has 15 residues. CDR1 SGHVS and CDR2 FQNEAQ come from the germline V gene. CDR3 nucleotide sequence: TGTGCCAGCAGCCCCTCGGGACAGGAGGGGGGTATTCAGTACTTC. Its protein is CASSPSGQEGGIQYF.

The J gene is TRBJ1-2, the V gene TRBV10-3, with D hard to call. V was cut by 6 bases and J by 4 bases, with 15 bases left in between. The V gene's germline CDR1 is ENHRY and CDR2 SYGVKD. The CDR3 has 14 residues. CDR3 DNA sequence: TGTGCCATCAGGGAGGAGAGGCAGAGCTATGGCTACACCTTC. Translation gives CAIREERQSYGYTF.

V is TRBV20-1 and J is TRBJ1-2; D gene unclear. Trimming removed 2 bases at V and 2 bases at J, with 15 bases between. Germline lookup yields CDR1 DFQATT and CDR2 SNEGSKA (reference sequence). This CDR3 is built from 15 residues. The DNA of the CDR3 is TGCAGTGCTAGACCTTACGTAGGGTGGAACTATGGCTACACCTTC. It is translated as CSARPYVGWNYGYTF.

The J gene is TRBJ1-2, the V gene TRBV7-2, with TRBD1 matching 12 bases. Germline-derived CDR1 and CDR2 are SGHTA and FQGNSA. The CDR3 sequence is 14 residues long. Trimming at V came to 4 bases and at J to 10 bases, leaving 7 bases not matched to a gene. This chain's CDR3 is CASSSGTGGLDYTF. Here the CDR3 DNA reads TGTGCCAGCAGCTCCGGGACAGGGGGCCTCGACTACACCTTC.

This clonotype was picked up a small number of times. The J gene is TRBJ2-7, the V gene TRBV2; possible D gene TRBD1, 6 bases. The CDR3 loop spans 14 amino acids. CDR1 and CDR2 (germline): SNHLY, FYNNEI. Trimming pared 10 bases from V and 0 bases from J, leaving 16 bases between. The CDR3: CATQGTGSSYEQYF. The DNA for the CDR3 is TGTGCCACCCAGGGGACGGGGAGCTCCTACGAGCAGTACTTC.

The gene calls are TRBV25-1 and TRBJ1-2; D call uncertain. The CDR3 covers 13 residues. Germline V gene lookup returns CDR1 MGHDK and CDR2 SYGVNS. Trimming cost V 5 bases and J 1 base, with 8 bases left between them. As DNA, the CDR3 is TGTGCCAGCAGTAGGGAGATTAACTATGGCTACACCTTC. Its protein is CASSREINYGYTF.

J is TRBJ2-1 and V is TRBV7-3, with 7 bases lining up with TRBD2. There are 17 residues in the CDR3. J lost 6 bases, V lost 5 bases, and 16 bases had no gene match. Germline-derived CDR1 and CDR2 are SGHTA and FQGTGA. CDR3 protein: CASSLQRQYGGSNEQFF. The CDR3 DNA sequence: TGTGCCAGCAGCCTCCAACGTCAATACGGGGGGTCCAATGAGCAGTTCTTC.

The chain uses TRBV4-1 and TRBJ2-5, with 8 bases lining up with TRBD2. Germline V gene sequence: CDR1 MGHRA, CDR2 YSYEKL. V shed 3 bases and J 3 bases; nucleotides not matched to a gene: 18. This CDR3 is built from 19 residues. The CDR3 here is CASSQASRGAGATKETQYF. The CDR3 nucleotides read TGCGCCAGCAGCCAGGCCTCCCGGGGAGCGGGGGCCACCAAAGAGACCCAGTACTTC.

This clonotype came up a few times. V gene TRBV7-2 combines with J gene TRBJ2-5, with TRBD2 matching over 7 bases. The CDR3 extends over 16 amino acids. Trimming cost V 4 bases and J 4 bases; bases outside gene matches: 12. Germline-derived CDR1 and CDR2 are SGHTA and FQGNSA. CDR3 coding DNA: TGTGCCAGCAGCTATCGGACGGGACTAAAAATAGAGACCCAGTACTTC. Amino acids: CASSYRTGLKIETQYF.

The chain is built from TRBV6-6 and TRBJ2-3; 9 bases agree with TRBD2. J gave up 6 bases and V 0 bases, and 7 bases lay outside the gene matches. This CDR3 is built from 16 residues. CDR1 and CDR2 (germline): MNHNY, SVGAGI (reference sequence). The CDR3 region is CASSYSSGGILDTQYF. The CDR3 region has the DNA TGTGCCAGCAGTTACTCAAGCGGGGGGATCTTGGATACGCAGTATTTT.

The rearrangement uses TRBV6-6 and TRBJ1-6, with a tentative D call TRBD1 (6 bases). Trimming removed 4 bases at V and 7 bases at J, with 14 bases between. The CDR3 length is 15 residues. Per the germline V gene, CDR1 is MNHNY and CDR2 is SVGAGI (reference sequence). CDR3 nucleotides: TGTGCCAGCAGTTCCCCGGGACACCAGAATTCACCCCTCCACTTT. This gives the protein CASSSPGHQNSPLHF.

V usage is TRBV19 and J usage is TRBJ1-4; D call uncertain. The CDR3 is 12 residues long. V shed 8 bases and J shed 4 bases, with 8 bases lying between them. Germline CDR1 and CDR2: LNHDA and SQIVND (reference sequence). For the CDR3, the DNA is TGTGCCAGTCGGATCCTTAATGAAAAACTGTTTTTT. Translated, it gives CASRILNEKLFF.

This clonotype was counted between two and nine times. This sequence joins TRBV7-8 and TRBJ2-5; D is unclear. The closer fit of TRBJ2-7 to the DNA end suggests the J call may be wrong. The CDR3 is made up of 14 amino acids. Germline V gives CDR1 SGHVS, CDR2 FQNEAQ. Here the CDR3 DNA reads TGTGCCAGCAGCTTAAAGGGTCGGTGGGTCGAGCAGTACTTC. Translated: CASSLKGRWVEQYF.

The chain recombines TRBV5-1 with TRBJ1-1; 12 bases align to TRBD1. The trim removed 5 bases at V and 6 bases at J, leaving 8 bases unmatched. Germline CDR1 SGHRS, CDR2 YFSETQ. The CDR3 is 15 residues long. CDR3 in DNA: TGCGCCAGCAGTCGGGACAGGGGGCCCTCTGCTGAAGCTTTCTTT. Amino acid sequence: CASSRDRGPSAEAFF.

This chain connects TRBV10-3 to TRBJ2-7, with D maybe TRBD1 (5 bases). CDR1 and CDR2 (germline): ENHRY, SYGVKD. The CDR3 loop spans 14 amino acids. The germline V and J ends were trimmed by 4 bases and 3 bases, with 13 bases remaining between them. In DNA, the CDR3 is TGTGCCATCAGTGGTCAACAGGAGTACTACGAGCAGTACTTC. This codes for CAISGQQEYYEQYF.

This clonotype was found a few times. The chain couples TRBV7-6 to TRBJ2-7; possible D gene TRBD1, 7 bases. Germline lookup yields CDR1 SGHVS and CDR2 FNYEAQ. Trimming shortened V by 1 base and J by 3 bases, and 16 bases separated the two germline ends. The CDR3 is made up of 16 amino acids. The CDR3 loop is CASSLDAGGTCYEQYF. The CDR3 nucleotides read TGTGCCAGCAGCTTAGATGCAGGGGGGACCTGCTACGAGCAGTACTTC.

V usage is TRBV14 and J usage is TRBJ2-3; 11 positions agree with TRBD1. Germline CDR1 and CDR2: SGHDN and FVKESK. The CDR3 extends over 18 amino acids. Unmatched junction bases numbered 11, after V lost 0 bases and J lost 6 bases. CDR3 coding DNA: TGTGCCAGCAGCCAAGATTTACCGGGACAGGGGGTTTCGGATACGCAGTATTTT. Its translation: CASSQDLPGQGVSDTQYF.

The genes are TRBV20-1 and TRBJ1-5, with no clear D. The V end lost 3 bases, the J end lost 6 bases, and 12 bases lay between the germline ends. Germline assignment: CDR1 DFQATT and CDR2 SNEGSKA (reference sequence). CDR3 length equals 13 residues. The CDR3 region has the DNA TGCAGTGCTAGCATTCTTGCCCGTCAGCCCCAGCATTTT. Amino acids: CSASILARQPQHF.

A word on this clonotype: A read error may produce the germline difference seen at one junction end. The genes are TRBV14 and TRBJ1-2; D is possibly TRBD1 (5 bases). Germline V gene data show CDR1 as SGHDN and CDR2 as FVKESK. The CDR3 runs 15 residues. CDR3 region: CAGSRIGEIFGGYTF. The CDR3 bases are TGTGCCGGCAGTCGGATAGGGGAAATTTTCGGCGGATACACCTTC.

CDR3 sequence reads: CSAPGGSTYEQFF. The CDR3 DNA sequence: TGCAGTGCGCCGGGGGGCTCTACCTATGAGCAGTTCTTC. The chain joins TRBV20-1 to TRBJ2-1, with D possibly being TRBD2 (7 bases). Germline V gene data show CDR1 as DFQATT and CDR2 as SNEGSKA (reference sequence). The CDR3 is 13 amino acids. V was shortened by 6 bases and J by 8 bases, with 17 bases between the two germline ends.

This clonotype occurred a few times. The gene calls are TRBV6-1 and TRBJ1-2; 7 bases map to TRBD1. The CDR3 sequence is 16 residues long. Unmatched junction bases numbered 25, after V lost 8 bases and J lost 13 bases. The germline gives CDR1 MNHNS, CDR2 SASEGT. CDR3 sequence: CASEGGRDSHMATITF. CDR3 DNA: TGTGCCAGCGAAGGGGGCCGGGACAGCCATATGGCTACGATCACCTTC.